The next 7 T cell receptor beta chains were all read from a single sample in a study of blood T cell repertoires in COVID-19. Using immunoSEQ multiplex PCR, the repertoire was profiled, and TCRdb retains in-frame clones only, with some absent. The data contain roughly 15,000 clones, around 90% of them singletons. The material sequenced was peripheral blood. The receptors come from a man in his fifties with active COVID-19.

The rearrangement uses TRBV6-6 and TRBJ2-1; 10 nucleotides agree with TRBD2. The CDR3 extends over 18 amino acids. The germline gives CDR1 MNHNY, CDR2 SVGAGI (reference sequence). Unmatched junction bases numbered 10, after V lost 5 bases and J lost 0 bases. CDR3 DNA sequence: TGTGCCAGCAGTCACCCTAGGACTAGCGGTAGCTCCTACAATGAGCAGTTCTTC. Translated: CASSHPRTSGSSYNEQFF.

The chain combines TRBV12-3 or TRBV12-4 with TRBJ2-3, with D uncertain. The CDR3 is 11 amino acids. V gave up 5 bases and J gave up 5 bases, with 5 bases separating them. The CDR3 protein is CASSPQDTQYF. The CDR3 DNA reads TGTGCCAGCAGTCCCCAAGATACGCAGTATTTT.

J is TRBJ2-3 and V is TRBV6-5, with 10 bases identical to TRBD2. The germline V gene has CDR1 MNHEY and CDR2 SVGAGI. V lost 7 bases, J lost 6 bases, and 10 bases stayed unmatched. The CDR3 loop spans 15 amino acids. The CDR3 region has the DNA TGTGCCAGCAACTATCTAGCGGGAGATAGGGATACGCAGTATTTT. It yields the protein CASNYLAGDRDTQYF.

The chain recombines TRBV4-1 with TRBJ1-2, with 9 bases matching TRBD1. Germline trimming cut 0 bases from V and 1 base from J; bases unmatched to any gene: 3. The CDR3 is 16 amino acids. In germline, CDR1 is MGHRA, CDR2 YSYEKL. In DNA form, the CDR3 reads TGCGCCAGCAGCCAAGACGGGACAGGGTATAACTATGGCTACACCTTC. This translates into CASSQDGTGYNYGYTF.

The rearrangement joins TRBV3-1 (or the pseudogene TRBV3-2) to TRBJ2-1, with 12 bases identical to TRBD2. The junction had 7 bases not matched to a gene; V was cut back by 1 base and J by 0 bases. From germline, CDR1 is LGHDT and CDR2 YNNKEL (reference sequence). The CDR3 runs 19 residues. CDR3 sequence: CASSQGLAGGIVSYNEQFF. CDR3 in DNA: TGTGCCAGCAGCCAAGGGCTAGCGGGAGGGATTGTCTCCTACAATGAGCAGTTCTTC.

This clone was observed a few times. The chain uses TRBV5-4 and TRBJ1-1; D ambiguous. CDR3 length equals 15 residues. Germline loops: CDR1 SGHNT, CDR2 YYREEE (reference sequence). The V gene lost 4 bases and the J gene lost 1 base, with 14 bases spanning the gap. As DNA, the CDR3 is TGTGCCAGCAGCCTCGATTGGGCATCGAACACTGAAGCTTTCTTT. Its protein is CASSLDWASNTEAFF.

The chain joins TRBV19 to TRBJ2-7, with 10 bases fitting TRBD1. CDR1 and CDR2 (germline): LNHDA, SQIVND (reference sequence). This CDR3 has 15 amino acids. V dropped 5 bases and J dropped 5; count of bases not matched to a gene: 9. CDR3: CASSVRDRGLDEQYF. CDR3 DNA: TGTGCCAGTAGTGTCCGGGACAGGGGATTGGACGAGCAGTACTTC.